These T cell receptor beta chains were read from a single sample in a study of blood T cell repertoires in COVID-19. Data came from immunoSEQ multiplex PCR; TCRdb stores just in-frame clones and leaves some out. The data show about 110,000 clones, about 80% seen once. Sequencing input: peripheral blood. The source is a woman of 80 years or more with acute or convalescent COVID-19. CDR3s include the opening cysteine and the closing phenylalanine or tryptophan. D genes are given only for firm matches. Size values are once, few and many counts, or a class for expanded clones, and some rows have none.

D	size	V	J	DNA	CDR3
-	-	TRBV29-1	TRBJ1-1	TGCAGCGTTGATCCAGGGTCGATAGGGAACACTGAAGCTTTCTTT	CSVDPGSIGNTEAFF
-	-	TRBV30	TRBJ2-1	TGTGCCTGGACCGCCGGGACTGGCTACAATGAGCAGTTCTTC	CAWTAGTGYNEQFF
TRBD2	-	TRBV24-1	TRBJ2-2	TGTGCCACCAGTGACCCGATCCCCCTTACTAGCGGGAGGGCCGGGGAGCTGTTTTTT	CATSDPIPLTSGRAGELFF
TRBD1	once	TRBV11-2	TRBJ1-2	TGTGCCAGCAGCTTAGTAGGCAGGGGGTACGGCTACACCTTC	CASSLVGRGYGYTF
-	-	TRBV12-3/TRBV12-4	TRBJ2-7	TGTGCCAGCAGTCCCCTACCAGGGTACGAGCAGTACTTC	CASSPLPGYEQYF
-	few	TRBV9	TRBJ2-2	TGTGCCAGCAGCGTAGTTCCCAGGGCGAACACCGGGGAGCTGTTTTTT	CASSVVPRANTGELFF
-	-	TRBV6-2/TRBV6-3	TRBJ1-2	TGTGCCAGCAGTTACTCCGGGGACTACGGCTACACCTTC	CASSYSGDYGYTF
TRBD2	-	TRBV29-1	TRBJ2-1	TGCAGCGTTGCTGGGACTATTACTGGTGAGCAGTTCTTC	CSVAGTITGEQFF
TRBD2	once	TRBV5-1	TRBJ2-3	TGCGCCAGCAGCTTGGCCGACCTAGCGGGCACAGATACGCAGTATTTT	CASSLADLAGTDTQYF
-	-	TRBV4-1	TRBJ1-1	TGCGCCAGCAGCCAACAGGGAATTCGGGACACTGAAGCTTTCTTT	CASSQQGIRDTEAFF
-	-	TRBV6-5	TRBJ1-2	TGTGCCTATCAGAACTATGGCTACACCTTC	CAYQNYGYTF
TRBD1	-	TRBV10-2	TRBJ1-5	TGCGCCAGCACAGCCGTGACAGGGGGATATCAGCCCCAGCATTTT	CASTAVTGGYQPQHF
TRBD1	-	TRBV19	TRBJ2-7	TGTGCCAGTTCGGGACAGGGGAAGTCCTACGAGCAGTACTTC	CASSGQGKSYEQYF
TRBD2	-	TRBV7-2	TRBJ2-5	TGTGCCAGCAGCTTAGTAGTCGGGACTAGCGGCGAGACCCAGTACTTC	CASSLVVGTSGETQYF
-	-	TRBV6-1	TRBJ2-7	TGTGCCAGCAGTGAAAGCAGGGTCGGCGAGCAGTACTTC	CASSESRVGEQYF
-	-	TRBV11-2	TRBJ2-1	TGTGCCAGCAGCTTAGCACCGGGAGTGAATGAGCAGTTCTTC	CASSLAPGVNEQFF
-	-	TRBV6-1	TRBJ2-5	TGTGCCAGCAACACCCAAGAGACCCAGTACTTC	CASNTQETQYF
-	-	TRBV6-1	TRBJ2-7	TGTGCCAGCAGTGAATCAGGGTCCCCCTACGAGCAGTACTTC	CASSESGSPYEQYF
-	-	TRBV27	TRBJ2-3	TGTGCCAGCAGTTTTAACTCCATCAGGGGACCAGATACGCAGTATTTT	CASSFNSIRGPDTQYF
-	-	TRBV12-3/TRBV12-4	TRBJ1-2	TGTGCCAGCAAACCCGACAGTAACTATGGCTACACCTTC	CASKPDSNYGYTF
-	-	TRBV5-1	TRBJ1-1	TGCGCCAGCAGCCCTCCCTCTTCGTTCTCCACTGAAGCTTTCTTT	CASSPPSSFSTEAFF
-	-	TRBV10-2	TRBJ2-2	TGCGCCAGCAGTGACTACCCGGGAGAGCACACCGGGGAGCTGTTTTTT	CASSDYPGEHTGELFF
TRBD2	-	TRBV18	TRBJ2-3	TGTGCCAGCTCATCTGGACTAGCGGGCACAGATACGCAGTATTTT	CASSSGLAGTDTQYF
TRBD2	-	TRBV6-2/TRBV6-3	TRBJ2-5	TGTGCCAGCAGTTCCCCCGGGACTAGCGGCGAGTTCCCGGGGACCCAGTACTTC	CASSSPGTSGEFPGTQYF
TRBD1	-	TRBV30	TRBJ2-7	TGTGCCTGGAGGAGGCAGGGGGCCTACGAGCAGTACTTC	CAWRRQGAYEQYF
TRBD2	-	TRBV4-3	TRBJ2-7	TGCGCCAGCAGCCAAGATATAGGGGCTAGCGGGAGTTACGAGCAGTACTTC	CASSQDIGASGSYEQYF
-	-	TRBV5-1	TRBJ2-2	TGCGCCAGCAGCTTGGTGGGGGGTGACACCGGGGAGCTGTTTTTT	CASSLVGGDTGELFF
TRBD2	-	TRBV4-3	TRBJ2-7	TGCGCCAGCAGCCAATGGGGGAGTAGCGGGACCACCTCCTACGAGCAGTACTTC	CASSQWGSSGTTSYEQYF
TRBD1	-	TRBV27	TRBJ2-7	TGTGCCAGCAGTTTTAATGGACAGGGTGCGCAGTACTTC	CASSFNGQGAQYF
-	few	TRBV4-2	TRBJ1-1	TGTGCCAGCAGCCAAGAGAGACAGGCCACTGAAGCTTTCTTT	CASSQERQATEAFF
TRBD2	-	TRBV3-1/TRBV3-2	TRBJ2-1	TGTGCCAGCAGCTCATCATGGGCGACTAGCGGACACAATGAGCAGTTCTTC	CASSSSWATSGHNEQFF
-	-	TRBV7-3	TRBJ1-1	TGTGCCAGCAGCCCCCGTAGGAACACTGAAGCTTTCTTT	CASSPRRNTEAFF
TRBD2	few	TRBV19	TRBJ2-1	TGTGCCAGTAGTACCCCCGGGGCTAGCGGGAGAAATGAGCAGTTCTTC	CASSTPGASGRNEQFF
TRBD2	-	TRBV5-1	TRBJ2-1	TGCGCCAGCAGCCAACCTATGACTAGCGGGGGGGCCGGAGAGCAGTTCTTC	CASSQPMTSGGAGEQFF
TRBD1	-	TRBV5-1	TRBJ1-1	TGCGCCAGCAGCCCAGACTCCCGGGACAGGGGGGCAGCTTTCTTT	CASSPDSRDRGAAFF
-	-	TRBV12-3/TRBV12-4	TRBJ2-1	TGTGCCAGCACCCCAGGGATCAATGAGCAGTTCTTC	CASTPGINEQFF
-	-	TRBV5-1	TRBJ1-2	TGCGCCAGCAGCCCAAATTCCGGGGGATTCTATGGCTACACCTTC	CASSPNSGGFYGYTF
-	-	TRBV10-1	TRBJ2-5	TGCGCCAGCAGTAGGGACACTTCCCAAGAGACCCAGTACTTC	CASSRDTSQETQYF